This T cell receptor beta chain appears in the sequencing data of a study of blood T cell repertoires in COVID-19. For the study at large: The samples span acute and convalescent COVID-19 from the United States, Italy and Spain. T cells, B-cell-depleted T cells, or PBMCs provided the cDNA or gDNA that served as material.

In the original analysis: Estimates of nucleated cell counts were drawn from the amplification of reference gene primers. Assay used: immunoSEQ multiplex PCR; TCRdb lists only in-frame clones, some missing. D and trimming come from the DNA, and the V and J calls and clone size come from that table. Among tens of thousands of clones listed, around 85% were seen once. CDR1 is SNHLY and CDR2 is FYNNEI in the germline V gene. Trimming removed 7 bases at V and 2 bases at J, with 9 bases between. The CDR3 is made up of 12 amino acids. The receptor comes from a woman aged 60-75 years with acute or convalescent COVID-19. Material for sequencing was peripheral blood. The chain is built from TRBV2 and TRBJ2-7; maybe TRBD1 (5 bases). In nucleotides, the CDR3 is TGTGCCAGCACCCAGGGTACCTACGAGCAGTACTTC. This encodes CASTQGTYEQYF. The whole variable domain, remainder taken from reference TRBV2 and TRBJ2-7, is EPEVTQTPSHQVTQMGQEVILRCVPISNHLYFYWYRQILGQKVEFLVSFYNNEISEKSEIFDDQFSVERPDGSNFTLKIRSTKLEDSAMYFCASTQGTYEQYFGPGTRLTVT.